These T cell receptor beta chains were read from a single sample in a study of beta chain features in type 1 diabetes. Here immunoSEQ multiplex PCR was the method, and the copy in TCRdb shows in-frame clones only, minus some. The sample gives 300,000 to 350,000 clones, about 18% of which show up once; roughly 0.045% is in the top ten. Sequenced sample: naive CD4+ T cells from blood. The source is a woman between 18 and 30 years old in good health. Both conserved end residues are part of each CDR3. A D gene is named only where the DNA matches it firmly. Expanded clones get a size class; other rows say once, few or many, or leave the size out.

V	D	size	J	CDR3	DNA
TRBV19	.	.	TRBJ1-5	CASSIGGVSNQPQHF	TGTGCCAGTAGTATAGGGGGCGTTAGCAATCAGCCCCAGCATTTT
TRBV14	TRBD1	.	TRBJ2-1	CASSHLDRGLGYEQFF	TGTGCCAGCAGCCACCTAGACAGGGGGTTAGGGTATGAGCAGTTCTTC
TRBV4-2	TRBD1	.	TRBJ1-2	CASSLGQGDYGYTF	TGTGCCAGCAGCCTGGGACAGGGGGACTATGGCTACACCTTC
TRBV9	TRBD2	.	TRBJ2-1	CAGTSGRSGNEQFF	TGTGCCGGAACTAGCGGGAGGTCTGGGAATGAGCAGTTCTTC
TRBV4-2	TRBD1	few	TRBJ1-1	CASSQERGLQAFF	TGTGCCAGCAGCCAAGAGAGGGGGCTCCAAGCTTTCTTT
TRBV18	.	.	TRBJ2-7	CASSGGAYEQYF	TGTGCCAGCTCAGGCGGGGCCTACGAGCAGTACTTC
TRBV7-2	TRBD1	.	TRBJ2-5	CASSLGDRAETQYF	TGTGCCAGCAGCTTGGGGGACAGGGCGGAGACCCAGTACTTC
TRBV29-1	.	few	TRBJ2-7	CSVTGSYEQYF	TGCAGCGTGACAGGATCCTACGAGCAGTACTTC
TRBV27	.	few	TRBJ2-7	CASRRTEIYEQYF	TGTGCCAGCAGAAGGACAGAAATCTACGAGCAGTACTTC
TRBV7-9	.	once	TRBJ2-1	CASSRDISGNEQFF	TGTGCCAGCAGCCGAGACATTTCCGGAAATGAGCAGTTCTTC
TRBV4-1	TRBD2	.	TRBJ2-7	CASSHRWTSGSNFRGYEQYF	TGCGCCAGCAGCCACAGGTGGACTAGCGGGAGCAATTTTAGAGGGTACGAGCAGTACTTC
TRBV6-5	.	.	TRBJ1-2	CASRKTGNYGYTF	TGTGCCAGCAGGAAGACTGGAAACTATGGCTACACCTTC
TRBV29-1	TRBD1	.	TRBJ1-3	CSVKHGTAVGNTIYF	TGCAGCGTTAAACACGGGACAGCCGTTGGAAACACCATATATTTT
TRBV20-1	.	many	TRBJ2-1	CSAYLNEQFF	TGCAGTGCTTATCTTAATGAGCAGTTCTTC
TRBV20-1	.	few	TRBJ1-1	CSARGDTDLIF	TGCAGTGCTAGGGGGGACACCGATCTCATCTTT
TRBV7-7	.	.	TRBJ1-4	CASSLSATNEKLFF	TGTGCTAGCAGCTTAAGCGCAACTAATGAAAAACTGTTTTTT
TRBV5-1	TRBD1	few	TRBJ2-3	CASSSFTDRADTQYF	TGCGCCAGCAGCTCCTTCACGGACAGGGCAGATACGCAGTATTTT
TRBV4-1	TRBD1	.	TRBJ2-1	CASSLLPWDRQFF	TGCGCCAGCAGCCTCCTCCCGTGGGACAGGCAGTTCTTC
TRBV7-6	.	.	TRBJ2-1	CASSLFTSGSIYNEQFF	TGTGCCAGCAGCCTTTTCACCAGCGGGTCCATCTACAATGAGCAGTTCTTC
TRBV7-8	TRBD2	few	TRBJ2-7	CASSLARLAGVYEQYF	TGTGCCAGCAGCTTAGCTAGACTAGCGGGTGTATACGAGCAGTACTTC
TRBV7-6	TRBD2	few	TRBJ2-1	CASSGLAANNEQFF	TGTGCCAGCAGCGGACTAGCGGCAAACAATGAGCAGTTCTTC
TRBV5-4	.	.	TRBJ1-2	CASSETNYGYTF	TGTGCCAGCAGCGAGACTAACTATGGCTACACCTTC
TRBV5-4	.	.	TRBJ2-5	CASSSWTNQETQYF	TGTGCCAGCAGCTCCTGGACTAACCAAGAGACCCAGTACTTC
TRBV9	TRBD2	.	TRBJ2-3	CASTGGGEDTQYF	TGTGCCAGCACGGGGGGGGGCGAAGATACGCAGTATTTT
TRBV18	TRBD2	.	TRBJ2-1	CASSLRTSGSNNEQFF	TGTGCCAGCTCACTCCGGACTAGCGGGAGCAACAATGAGCAGTTCTTC
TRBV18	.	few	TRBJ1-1	CASSPVGGDTEAFF	TGTGCCAGCTCACCGGTAGGTGGAGACACTGAAGCTTTCTTT
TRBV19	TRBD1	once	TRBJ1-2	CASKAGQGRGYTF	TGTGCCAGTAAGGCGGGACAGGGAAGGGGCTACACCTTC
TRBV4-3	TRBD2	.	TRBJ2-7	CASSQGLAGTYEQYF	TGCGCCAGCAGCCAGGGACTAGCGGGTACCTACGAGCAGTACTTC
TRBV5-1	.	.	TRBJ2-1	CASSLGRNEQFF	TGCGCCAGCAGCTTGGGTCGGAATGAGCAGTTCTTC
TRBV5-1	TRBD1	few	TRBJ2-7	CASSLEFGTGTYEQYF	TGCGCCAGCAGCTTGGAGTTCGGGACAGGGACGTACGAGCAGTACTTC
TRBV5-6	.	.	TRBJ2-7	CASSPETGGYYEQYF	TGTGCCAGCAGCCCGGAGACAGGCGGCTACTACGAGCAGTACTTC
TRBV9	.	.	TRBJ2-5	CASSGSGGRETQYF	TGTGCCAGCAGCGGCTCAGGGGGGCGAGAGACCCAGTACTTC
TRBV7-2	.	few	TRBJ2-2	CASSSWGTFSTGELFF	TGTGCCAGCAGCTCCTGGGGGACATTTTCGACCGGGGAGCTGTTTTTT
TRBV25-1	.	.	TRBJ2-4	CASSDIQRNIQYF	TGTGCCAGCAGTGACATACAGAGAAACATTCAGTACTTC
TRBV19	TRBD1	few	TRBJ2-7	CASSILGTGNGEQYF	TGTGCCAGTAGTATCCTTGGGACAGGGAATGGGGAGCAGTACTTC
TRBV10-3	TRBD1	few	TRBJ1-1	CATHQDRTTEAFF	TGTGCCACCCACCAGGACAGGACCACTGAAGCTTTCTTT
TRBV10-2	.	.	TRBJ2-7	CASGPSTYEQYF	TGCGCCAGCGGCCCTTCAACCTACGAGCAGTACTTC
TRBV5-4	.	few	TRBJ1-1	CASSLERVRNTEAFF	TGTGCCAGCAGCTTGGAGCGTGTAAGAAACACTGAAGCTTTCTTT
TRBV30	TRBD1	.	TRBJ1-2	CALGTGAYYGYTF	TGTGCCTTGGGCACAGGGGCTTACTATGGCTACACCTTC
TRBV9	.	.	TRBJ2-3	CASSNWASTDTQYF	TGTGCCAGCAGCAATTGGGCTAGCACAGATACGCAGTATTTT
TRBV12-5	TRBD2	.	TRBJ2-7	CASGSPGGGFYEQYF	TGTGCTAGTGGGTCCCCGGGCGGGGGGTTCTACGAGCAGTACTTC
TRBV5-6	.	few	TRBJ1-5	CASSSGGGNQPQHF	TGTGCCAGCAGCTCTGGGGGGGGGAATCAGCCCCAGCATTTT
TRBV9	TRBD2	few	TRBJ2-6	CASNLLAGVRSGANVLTF	TGTGCCAGCAACCTCCTAGCGGGAGTGCGCTCTGGGGCCAACGTCCTGACTTTC
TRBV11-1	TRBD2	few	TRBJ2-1	CASSPPQRGPLVNEQFF	TGTGCCAGCAGCCCGCCCCAGCGGGGGCCCCTGGTGAATGAGCAGTTCTTC
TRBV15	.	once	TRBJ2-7	CATSRVDSSYEQYF	TGTGCCACCAGCAGAGTCGACAGCTCCTACGAGCAGTACTTC
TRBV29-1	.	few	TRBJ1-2	CSVESRESGYTF	TGCAGCGTTGAATCCCGGGAGAGTGGCTACACCTTC
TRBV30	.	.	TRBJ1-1	CAWSVGAEAFF	TGTGCCTGGAGTGTAGGGGCTGAAGCTTTCTTT
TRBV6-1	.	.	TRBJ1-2	CASSGDIYGYTF	TGTGCCAGCAGTGGGGACATCTATGGCTACACCTTC
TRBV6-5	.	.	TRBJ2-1	CASSYDSHNEQFF	TGTGCCAGCAGTTACGACAGCCACAATGAGCAGTTCTTC
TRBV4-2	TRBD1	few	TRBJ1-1	CASSYQTRDSEAFF	TGTGCCAGCAGCTACCAGACCCGGGACAGTGAAGCTTTCTTT
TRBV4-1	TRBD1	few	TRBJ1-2	CASSEGQDTGYTF	TGCGCCAGCAGCGAGGGACAGGATACCGGCTACACCTTC
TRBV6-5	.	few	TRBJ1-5	CASSWDNQPQHF	TGTGCCAGCAGTTGGGACAACCAGCCCCAGCATTTT
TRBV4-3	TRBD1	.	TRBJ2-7	CASSQVGTGPYEQYF	TGCGCCAGCAGCCAAGTAGGGACAGGTCCCTACGAGCAGTACTTC
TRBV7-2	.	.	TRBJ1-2	CASSRTRDTYGYTF	TGTGCCAGCAGCCGGACTCGGGACACCTATGGCTACACCTTC
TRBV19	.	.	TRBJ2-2	CASSPQANTGELFF	TGTGCCAGTAGCCCCCAGGCGAACACCGGGGAGCTGTTTTTT
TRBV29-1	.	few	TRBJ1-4	CSASGTGEKLFF	TGCAGCGCTTCGGGAACCGGGGAAAAACTGTTTTTT
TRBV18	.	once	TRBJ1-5	CASSPSRDQPQHF	TGTGCCAGCTCACCCTCTAGAGATCAGCCCCAGCATTTT
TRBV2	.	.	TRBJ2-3	CASSEAGSTDTQYF	TGTGCCAGCAGTGAGGCAGGTAGCACAGATACGCAGTATTTT